This T cell receptor beta chain was identified during a study of cytomegalovirus exposure and HLA in healthy donors. Overall study: About 80 million unique TCRs from HLA-typed donors made up an early data release.

With 60 Vbeta and 13 Jbeta primers, the PCR was carried out. Measured with immunoSEQ multiplex PCR; TCRdb has only the in-frame clones, and not every one. The data show about 130,000 clones, more than 75% seen once. This clone was found once. Antigen unknown. The germline V gene has CDR1 SGHVS and CDR2 FNYEAQ. This CDR3 contains 12 residues. The ends were cut back, 4 bases at V and 13 bases at J, with 15 bases in the middle. Findings of the study overall: Researchers reportedly found TCR beta sequences accurately predicted most subjects' HLA-A and HLA-B alleles. In a later analysis, CMV-associated beta chains were mostly HLA-associated, it appeared. An analysis was carried out later, and it reportedly showed fewer N-insertions in an Asian-associated ancestry cluster than the approximately 610-donor mean.

The V gene is TRBV7-6, the J gene TRBJ2-3, with D unresolved. Sequences were obtained from PBMCs. The clonotype was recovered from a female donor in good health and CMV-seronegative. For the CDR3, the DNA is TGTGCCAGCAGCTCCCTGGCGACACGGAAGTATTTT. Its translation is CASSSLATRKYF.